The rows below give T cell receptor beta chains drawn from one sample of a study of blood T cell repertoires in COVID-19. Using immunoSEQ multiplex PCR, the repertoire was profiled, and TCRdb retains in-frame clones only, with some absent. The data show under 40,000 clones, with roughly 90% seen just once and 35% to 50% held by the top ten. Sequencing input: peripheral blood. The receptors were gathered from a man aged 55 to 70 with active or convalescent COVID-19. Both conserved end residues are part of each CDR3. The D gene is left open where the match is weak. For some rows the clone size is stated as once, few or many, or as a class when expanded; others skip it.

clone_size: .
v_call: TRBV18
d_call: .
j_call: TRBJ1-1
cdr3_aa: CASSGTSGGTEAFF
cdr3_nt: TGTGCCAGCTCGGGGACCTCGGGGGGCACTGAAGCTTTCTTT

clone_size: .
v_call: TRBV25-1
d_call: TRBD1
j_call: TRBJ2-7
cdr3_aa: CASSASTGAPENSQYF
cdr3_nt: TGTGCCAGCAGTGCCTCGACAGGGGCGCCCGAAAACTCACAGTACTTC

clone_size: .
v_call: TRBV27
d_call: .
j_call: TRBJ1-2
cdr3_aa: CASSFTQGWGYTF
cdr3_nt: TGTGCCAGCAGTTTCACACAGGGCTGGGGCTACACCTTC

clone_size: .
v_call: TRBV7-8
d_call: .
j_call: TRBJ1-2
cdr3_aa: CASRSRDTTSYGYTF
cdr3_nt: TGTGCCAGCAGAAGCCGGGACACAACTTCCTATGGCTACACCTTC

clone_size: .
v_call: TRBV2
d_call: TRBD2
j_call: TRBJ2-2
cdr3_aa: CASSSGSSGGTGELFF
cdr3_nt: TGTGCCAGCAGTTCGGGGAGTAGCGGGGGGACCGGGGAGCTGTTTTTT

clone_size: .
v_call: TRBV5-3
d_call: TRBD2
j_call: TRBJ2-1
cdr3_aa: CARLGLALHEQFF
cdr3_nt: TGTGCCAGACTGGGACTAGCCCTACATGAGCAGTTCTTC

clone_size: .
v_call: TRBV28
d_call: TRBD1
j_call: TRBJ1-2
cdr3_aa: CASSLDRDYGYTF
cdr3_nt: TGTGCCAGCAGTTTGGACAGGGACTATGGCTACACCTTC

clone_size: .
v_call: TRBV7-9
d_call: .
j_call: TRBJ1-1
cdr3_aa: CASSHSGGPYTEAFF
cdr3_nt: TGTGCCAGCAGCCACAGCGGGGGGCCGTACACTGAAGCTTTCTTT

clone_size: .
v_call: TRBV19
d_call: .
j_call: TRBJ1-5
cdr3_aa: CASMLRGGRIQPQHF
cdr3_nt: TGTGCCAGTATGCTCCGGGGGGGGAGGATTCAGCCCCAGCATTTT

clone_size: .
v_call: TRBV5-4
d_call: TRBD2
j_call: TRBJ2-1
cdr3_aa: CASSSGLAGGRGEQFF
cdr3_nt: TGTGCCAGCAGCTCGGGACTAGCGGGAGGGAGGGGTGAGCAGTTCTTC

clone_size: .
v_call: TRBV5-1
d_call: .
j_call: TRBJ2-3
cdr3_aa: CASRPTGPSSTDTQYF
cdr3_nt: TGCGCCAGCAGGCCGACAGGCCCTTCTAGCACAGATACGCAGTATTTT

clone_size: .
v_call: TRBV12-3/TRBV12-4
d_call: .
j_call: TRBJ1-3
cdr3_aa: CASSLSFGNTIYF
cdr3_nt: TGTGCCAGCAGTTTGAGCTTTGGAAACACCATATATTTT

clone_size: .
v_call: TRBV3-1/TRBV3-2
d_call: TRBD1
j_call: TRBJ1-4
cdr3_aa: CASSHRDRGEKLFF
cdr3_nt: TGTGCCAGCAGCCACCGGGACAGGGGGGAAAAACTGTTTTTT

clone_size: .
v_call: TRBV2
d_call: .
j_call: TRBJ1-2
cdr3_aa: CASSRTDHYGYTF
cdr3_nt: TGTGCCAGCAGTAGGACAGACCACTATGGCTACACCTTC

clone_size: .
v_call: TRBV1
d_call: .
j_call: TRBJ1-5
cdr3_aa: CTSSRPRTGDCQPQHF
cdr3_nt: TGCACCAGCAGCCGCCCTCGGACAGGGGACTGTCAGCCCCAGCATTTT

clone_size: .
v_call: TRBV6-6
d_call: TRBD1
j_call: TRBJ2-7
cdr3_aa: CASSYSDRVYEQYF
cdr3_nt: TGTGCCAGCAGTTATAGTGACAGGGTATACGAGCAGTACTTC

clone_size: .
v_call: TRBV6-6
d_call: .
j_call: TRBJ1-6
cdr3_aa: CASSQGDANSPLHF
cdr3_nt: TGTGCCAGCAGTCAGGGAGACGCCAATTCACCCCTCCACTTT

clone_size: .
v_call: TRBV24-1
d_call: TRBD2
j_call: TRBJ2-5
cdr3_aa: CATSDFTTDFEGLAGETQYF
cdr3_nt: TGTGCCACCAGTGATTTTACGACGGATTTTGAAGGACTAGCAGGAGAGACCCAGTACTTC

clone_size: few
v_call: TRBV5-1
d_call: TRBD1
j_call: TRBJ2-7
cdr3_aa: CASSLETGWDEQYF
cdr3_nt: TGCGCCAGCAGCTTGGAGACAGGGTGGGACGAGCAGTACTTC

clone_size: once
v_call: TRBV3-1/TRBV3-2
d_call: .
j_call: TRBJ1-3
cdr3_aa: CASSQGSRSGNTIYF
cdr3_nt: TGTGCCAGCAGCCAAGGCTCCAGAAGTGGAAACACCATATATTTT

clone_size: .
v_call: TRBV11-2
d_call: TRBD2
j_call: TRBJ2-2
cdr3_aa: CASSLGLAGARPGELFF
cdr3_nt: TGTGCCAGCAGCTTAGGACTAGCGGGGGCCCGACCCGGGGAGCTGTTTTTT

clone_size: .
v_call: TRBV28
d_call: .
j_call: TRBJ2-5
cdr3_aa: CASRAPSPGETQYF
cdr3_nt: TGTGCCAGCAGGGCCCCCTCCCCAGGGGAGACCCAGTACTTC

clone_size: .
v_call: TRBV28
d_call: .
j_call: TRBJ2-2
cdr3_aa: CASSLSEVVELFF
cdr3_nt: TGTGCCAGCAGTTTGTCGGAGGTCGTGGAGCTGTTTTTT

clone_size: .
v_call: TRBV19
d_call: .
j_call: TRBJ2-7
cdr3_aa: CASSIEQGYEQYF
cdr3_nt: TGTGCCAGTAGTATAGAACAGGGCTACGAGCAGTACTTC

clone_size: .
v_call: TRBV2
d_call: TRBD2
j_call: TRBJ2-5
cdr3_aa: CASSGTSGGIEGETQYF
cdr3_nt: TGTGCCAGCAGTGGGACTAGCGGGGGGATCGAAGGGGAGACCCAGTACTTC

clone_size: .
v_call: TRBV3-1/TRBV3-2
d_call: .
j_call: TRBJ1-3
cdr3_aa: CASSQRRGSYGNTIYF
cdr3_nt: TGTGCCAGCAGCCAACGCCGAGGGAGTTATGGAAACACCATATATTTT

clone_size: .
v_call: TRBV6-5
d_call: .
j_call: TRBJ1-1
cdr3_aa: CASRRGNTEAFF
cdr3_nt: TGTGCCAGCAGAAGGGGGAACACTGAAGCTTTCTTT

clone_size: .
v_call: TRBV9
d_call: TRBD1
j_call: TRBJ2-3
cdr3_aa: CASSTDGQGGTDTQYF
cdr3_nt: TGTGCCAGCAGCACCGACGGACAGGGTGGCACAGATACGCAGTATTTT

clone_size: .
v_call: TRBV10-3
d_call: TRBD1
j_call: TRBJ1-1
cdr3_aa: CASETGGLNTEAFF
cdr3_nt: TGTGCCAGCGAGACAGGGGGCTTGAACACTGAAGCTTTCTTT

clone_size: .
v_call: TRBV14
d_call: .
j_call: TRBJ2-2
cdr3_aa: CASSQDGVPGELFF
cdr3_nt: TGTGCCAGCAGCCAAGACGGGGTCCCCGGGGAGCTGTTTTTT

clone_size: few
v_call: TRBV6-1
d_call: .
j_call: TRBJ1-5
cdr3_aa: CASSEDLGGNQPQHF
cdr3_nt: TGTGCCAGCAGTGAAGATCTTGGGGGGAATCAGCCCCAGCATTTT

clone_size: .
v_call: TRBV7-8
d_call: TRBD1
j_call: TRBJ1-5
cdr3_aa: CASSLRQGAVSNQPQHF
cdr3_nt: TGTGCCAGCAGCTTGCGGCAGGGGGCAGTAAGCAATCAGCCCCAGCATTTT

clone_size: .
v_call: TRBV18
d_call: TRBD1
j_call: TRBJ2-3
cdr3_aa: CASSPGQVGTDTQYF
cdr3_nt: TGTGCCAGCTCACCAGGACAGGTCGGCACAGATACGCAGTATTTT

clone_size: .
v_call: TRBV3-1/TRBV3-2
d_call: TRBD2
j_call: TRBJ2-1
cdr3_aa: CASRPKWRLAGGDEQFF
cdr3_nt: TGTGCCAGCAGGCCAAAGTGGCGGCTAGCGGGGGGAGATGAGCAGTTCTTC

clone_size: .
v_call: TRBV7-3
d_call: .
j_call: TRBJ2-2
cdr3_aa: CASSSYTGELFF
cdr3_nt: TGTGCCAGCAGCTCCTACACCGGGGAGCTGTTTTTT

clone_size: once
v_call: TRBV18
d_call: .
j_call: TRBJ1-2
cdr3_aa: CASSPPTVSYGYTF
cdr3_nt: TGTGCCAGCTCACCACCGACAGTCTCCTATGGCTACACCTTC

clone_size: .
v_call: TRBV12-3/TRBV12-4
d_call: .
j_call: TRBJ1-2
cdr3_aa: CASSQFGGGGYTF
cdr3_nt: TGTGCCAGCAGTCAGTTCGGGGGGGGAGGCTACACCTTC

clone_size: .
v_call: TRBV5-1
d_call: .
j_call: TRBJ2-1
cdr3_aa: CASSLSTYNEQFF
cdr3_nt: TGCGCCAGCAGCTTGAGCACCTACAATGAGCAGTTCTTC

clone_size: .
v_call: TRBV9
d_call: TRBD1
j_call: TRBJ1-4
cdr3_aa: CASSPSGQGGEKLFF
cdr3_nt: TGTGCCAGCAGCCCCAGCGGACAGGGAGGCGAAAAACTGTTTTTT

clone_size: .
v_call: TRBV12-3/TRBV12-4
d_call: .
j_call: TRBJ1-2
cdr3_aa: CASSFVEGGGYTF
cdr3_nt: TGTGCCAGCAGTTTCGTGGAGGGCGGGGGCTACACCTTC

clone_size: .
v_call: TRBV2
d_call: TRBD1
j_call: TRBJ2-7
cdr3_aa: CASKQGATSGEQYF
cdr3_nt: TGTGCCAGCAAACAGGGGGCGACGTCGGGCGAGCAGTACTTC

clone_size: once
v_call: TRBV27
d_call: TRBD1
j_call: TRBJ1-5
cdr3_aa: CASSRTGGRQPQHF
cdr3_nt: TGTGCCAGCAGCCGGACAGGGGGCCGCCAGCCCCAGCATTTT

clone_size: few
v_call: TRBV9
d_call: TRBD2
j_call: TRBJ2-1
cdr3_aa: CASSVDAGGSHEQFF
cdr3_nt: TGTGCCAGCAGCGTAGATGCCGGCGGGAGTCATGAGCAGTTCTTC

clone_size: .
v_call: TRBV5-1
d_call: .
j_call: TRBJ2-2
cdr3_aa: CASSLVGRARAGELFF
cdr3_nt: TGCGCCAGCAGCTTGGTCGGGCGGGCTCGCGCCGGGGAGCTGTTTTTT

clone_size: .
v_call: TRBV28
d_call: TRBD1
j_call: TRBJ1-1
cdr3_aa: CASSRGQNTEAFF
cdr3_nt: TGTGCCAGCAGTCGGGGACAGAATACTGAAGCTTTCTTT

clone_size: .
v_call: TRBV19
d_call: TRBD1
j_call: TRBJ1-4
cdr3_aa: CASSVDRGFATNEKLFF
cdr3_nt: TGTGCCAGTAGTGTCGACAGGGGGTTTGCAACTAATGAAAAACTGTTTTTT